This TCR beta chain was observed in a study of T cell responses to AZD1222 COVID-19 vaccine. Study observations and caveats: Spike-specific TCR breadth rose after two AZD1222 doses, and depth rose as well. All repertoire sampling was performed exclusively after the peak T cell response.

Regarding this clone: The antigen is not known.

Germline V gene sequence: CDR1 SGHVS, CDR2 FNYEAQ. The V gene lost 2 bases and the J gene lost 3 bases, with 5 bases spanning the gap. The CDR3 runs 13 residues. Only in-frame clones appear in the TCRdb table, and some are missing; sequencing was by immunoSEQ multiplex PCR. The sample includes about 120,000 clones, roughly nine tenths of them seen just once. This TCR was recovered from an adult in good health. The sample was peripheral blood, taken on day 0 of AZD1222 vaccination. The chain employs TRBV7-6 and TRBJ1-3; D is unclear. Written as DNA, the CDR3 is TGTGCCAGCAGCTTATCCTTTGGAAACACCATATATTTT. Translated, it gives CASSLSFGNTIYF.